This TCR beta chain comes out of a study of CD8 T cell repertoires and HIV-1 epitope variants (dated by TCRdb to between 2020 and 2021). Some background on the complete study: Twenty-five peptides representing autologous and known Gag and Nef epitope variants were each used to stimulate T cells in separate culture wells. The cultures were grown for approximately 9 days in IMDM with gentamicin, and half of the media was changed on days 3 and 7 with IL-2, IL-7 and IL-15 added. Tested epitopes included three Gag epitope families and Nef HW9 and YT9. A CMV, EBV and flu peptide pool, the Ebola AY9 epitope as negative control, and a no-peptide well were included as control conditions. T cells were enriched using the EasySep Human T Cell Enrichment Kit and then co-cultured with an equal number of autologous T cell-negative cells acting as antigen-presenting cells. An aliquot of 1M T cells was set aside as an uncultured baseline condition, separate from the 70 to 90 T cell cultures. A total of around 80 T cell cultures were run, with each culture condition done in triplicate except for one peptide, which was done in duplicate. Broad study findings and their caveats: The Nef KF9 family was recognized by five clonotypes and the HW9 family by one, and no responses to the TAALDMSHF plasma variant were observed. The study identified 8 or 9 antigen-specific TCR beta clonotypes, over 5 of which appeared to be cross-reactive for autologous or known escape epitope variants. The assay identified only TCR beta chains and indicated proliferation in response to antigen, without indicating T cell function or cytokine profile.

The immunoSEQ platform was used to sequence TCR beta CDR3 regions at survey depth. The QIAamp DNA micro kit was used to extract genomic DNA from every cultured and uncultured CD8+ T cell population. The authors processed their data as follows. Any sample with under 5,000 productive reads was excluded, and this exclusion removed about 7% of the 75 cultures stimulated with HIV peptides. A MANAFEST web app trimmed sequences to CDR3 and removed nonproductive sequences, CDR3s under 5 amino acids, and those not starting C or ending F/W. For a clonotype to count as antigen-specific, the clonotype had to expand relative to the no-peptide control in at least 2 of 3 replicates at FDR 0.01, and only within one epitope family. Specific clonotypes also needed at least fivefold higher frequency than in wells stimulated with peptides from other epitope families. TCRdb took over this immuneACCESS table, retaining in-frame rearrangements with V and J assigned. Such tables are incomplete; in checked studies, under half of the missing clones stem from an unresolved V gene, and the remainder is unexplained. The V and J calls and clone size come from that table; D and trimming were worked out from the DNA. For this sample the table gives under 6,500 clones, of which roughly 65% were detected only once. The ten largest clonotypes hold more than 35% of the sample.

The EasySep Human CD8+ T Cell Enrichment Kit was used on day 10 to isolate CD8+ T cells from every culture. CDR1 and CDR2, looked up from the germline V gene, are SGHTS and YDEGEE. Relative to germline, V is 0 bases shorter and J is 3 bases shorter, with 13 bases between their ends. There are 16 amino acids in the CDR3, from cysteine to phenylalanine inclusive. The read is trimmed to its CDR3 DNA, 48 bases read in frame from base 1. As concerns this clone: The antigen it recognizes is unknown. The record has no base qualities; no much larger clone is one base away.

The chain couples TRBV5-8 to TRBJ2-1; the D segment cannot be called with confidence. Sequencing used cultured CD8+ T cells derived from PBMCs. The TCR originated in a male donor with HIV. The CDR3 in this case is CASSLEVVFFYNEQFF. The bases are TGTGCCAGCAGCTTGGAGGTGGTATTTTTCTACAATGAGCAGTTCTTC.